This T cell receptor beta chain was identified during a study of PD-L1 blockade in urothelial cancer. Turning to the study itself: Each blood sample yielded a median of 141,255 T cells.

Study observations and caveats: Better progression-free and overall survival followed lower pretreatment blood clonality.

J was trimmed by 5 bases and V by 7 bases; bases with no gene match: 6. Germline CDR1 and CDR2: SGHDT and YYEEEE. The CDR3 has 14 amino acids. This clone occurred a few times. The antigen is unknown. Added to each PCR by spiking were synthetic TCR analog templates. Profiled with immunoSEQ multiplex PCR; TCRdb holds only in-frame clones, not every one. The sample lists under 25,000 clones; around nine tenths were seen once. The sample's time point: peripheral blood 6 weeks after treatment start. Sequencing used PBMCs, obtained around atezolizumab (anti-PD-L1) treatment. This receptor was obtained from a woman between 55 and 75 years old with urothelial cancer. The rearrangement uses TRBV5-6 and TRBJ2-2; the match to TRBD1 covers 9 bases. The CDR3 is CASERQGGTGELFF. CDR3 bases: TGTGCCAGCGAACGACAGGGGGGGACCGGGGAGCTGTTTTTT.